This entry features one TCR beta chain sequence. The CDR3 runs 13 residues. CDR1 and CDR2 (germline): SNHLY, FYNNEI. V was trimmed by 7 bases and J by 0 bases, leaving 6 bases between them. Method: immunoSEQ multiplex PCR; TCRdb's copy keeps in-frame clones and lacks some. This table holds about 17,000 clones, just over 70% found once. This sample is part of a study of T cell repertoires in ileal Crohn's disease. Study-level information: Postoperative therapy was given to about half: about a dozen thiopurines, 18 anti-TNF agents.

The source is an adult with Crohn's disease. V usage is TRBV2 and J usage is TRBJ2-2, with a possible D match to TRBD1 (5 bases). The specimen was ileal tissue. The CDR3 nucleotides read TGTGCCAGCACAGGGTCGAACACCGGGGAGCTGTTTTTT. This encodes CASTGSNTGELFF. Using reference TRBV2 and TRBJ2-2 for the parts outside the CDR3, the full variable domain is EPEVTQTPSHQVTQMGQEVILRCVPISNHLYFYWYRQILGQKVEFLVSFYNNEISEKSEIFDDQFSVERPDGSNFTLKIRSTKLEDSAMYFCASTGSNTGELFFGEGSRLTVL.